The 9 T cell receptor beta chains listed next were all sequenced from one sample in a study of cytomegalovirus exposure and HLA in healthy donors. 60 Vbeta and 13 Jbeta primers were used in PCR. Here immunoSEQ multiplex PCR was the method, and the copy in TCRdb shows in-frame clones only, minus some. The sample carries around 140,000 clones, about four fifths recorded once. Sequencing was done on a sample of PBMCs. The receptor set was obtained from a male donor in good health and CMV-seronegative.

This chain uses TRBV19 with TRBJ1-1, with D perhaps TRBD1 (5 bases). V was cut by 3 bases and J by 0 bases, with 17 bases left in between. Germline CDR1 LNHDA, CDR2 SQIVND (reference sequence). The CDR3 spans 17 residues. The CDR3 region has the DNA TGTGCCAGTAGTATTCCTCCGGGACTAAGAATGAACACTGAAGCTTTCTTT. As protein: CASSIPPGLRMNTEAFF.

This clone was seen a single time. The chain combines TRBV27 with TRBJ2-5; possible D gene TRBD2, 6 bases. Germline CDR1 and CDR2: MNHEY and SMNVEV (reference sequence). The V gene lost 2 bases and the J gene lost 5 bases, with 12 bases spanning the gap. The CDR3 runs to 14 residues. The CDR3 reads CASSLGRGVETQYF. The CDR3 DNA reads as TGTGCCAGCAGTTTAGGGCGGGGCGTGGAGACCCAGTACTTC.

The V gene is TRBV29-1, the J gene TRBJ1-2; the D is unclear. Deletions cut 7 bases from V and 6 bases from J, with 18 bases between. There are 13 residues in the CDR3. The V gene's germline CDR1 is SQVTM and CDR2 ANQGSEA. The CDR3 sequence is CSALAGVGDGYTF. For the CDR3, the DNA is TGCAGCGCCTTAGCGGGTGTCGGGGATGGCTACACCTTC.

This clone was picked up one time. The genes are TRBV10-3 and TRBJ1-1; D is possibly TRBD1 (6 bases). Trimming shortened V by 3 bases and J by 1 base, and 9 bases separated the two germline ends. The CDR3 totals 14 residues. Germline values: CDR1 ENHRY, CDR2 SYGVKD. The CDR3 is CAISELQGNTEAFF. The CDR3 coding sequence is TGTGCCATCAGTGAACTACAGGGGAACACTGAAGCTTTCTTT.

This clone appeared a few times. The V gene is TRBV7-8, the J gene TRBJ2-7; 10 bases are shared with TRBD1. V dropped 5 bases and J dropped 3; count of bases not matched to a gene: 1. The CDR3 runs to 13 residues. CDR1 and CDR2 (germline): SGHVS, FQNEAQ. The CDR3 bases are TGTGCCAGCAGCCGGGACAGGGGCTACGAGCAGTACTTC. It specifies CASSRDRGYEQYF. The variable domain in full, with the rest retrieved from reference TRBV7-8 and TRBJ2-7, is GAGVSQSPRYKVAKRGQDVALRCDPISGHVSLFWYQQALGQGPEFLTYFQNEAQLDKSGLPSDRFFAERPEGSVSTLKIQRTQQEDSAVYLCASSRDRGYEQYFGPGTRLTVT.

The CDR3 DNA reads TGTGCCAGCAGTTTACCCCCCGGCAGGTCTGGGGCCAACGTCCTGACTTTC. Encoded protein: CASSLPPGRSGANVLTF. The rearrangement links TRBV27 to TRBJ2-6, with no clear D. The CDR3 runs to 17 residues. The germline V gene encodes CDR1 MNHEY and CDR2 SMNVEV (reference sequence). Between the trimmed V and J ends, which lost 2 bases and 1 base, there was a span of 12 bases.

This clone was seen a handful of times. Additional DNA sequences in this sample encode the identical CDR3. V gene TRBV4-3 combines with J gene TRBJ1-6; 8 nucleotides line up with TRBD1. Germline V gene data show CDR1 as LGHNA and CDR2 as YSLEER. This CDR3 contains 14 residues. Trimming cost V 2 bases and J 7 bases; bases outside gene matches: 1. The CDR3 DNA sequence: TGCGCCAGCAGCCAATGGACAGGGAATTCACCCCTCCACTTT. This translates into CASSQWTGNSPLHF.

V is TRBV4-3 and J is TRBJ2-2, with 11 bases fitting TRBD2. The CDR3 has 15 amino acids. Per the germline V gene, CDR1 is LGHNA and CDR2 is YSLEER. V lost 4 bases and J lost 3; bases outside the gene matches: 1. The CDR3 DNA sequence: TGCGCCAGCAGCCTACTAGCGGGGGACACCGGGGAGCTGTTTTTT. Translation gives CASSLLAGDTGELFF.

This chain links TRBV6-1 with TRBJ2-1; 8 nucleotides agree with TRBD1. The CDR3 runs to 19 residues. Germline loops: CDR1 MNHNS, CDR2 SASEGT. V was clipped by 3 bases and J by 0 bases; unmatched bases: 13. The CDR3 DNA is TGTGCCAGCAGTGACCCGGGACAGGTGGTCTTGTCCTCCTACAATGAGCAGTTCTTC. Translated: CASSDPGQVVLSSYNEQFF.